The 15 T cell receptor beta chains given below trace back to one sample, sequenced in a study of blood T cell repertoires in COVID-19. Profiled with immunoSEQ multiplex PCR; TCRdb holds only in-frame clones, not every one. The sample carries 150,000 to 200,000 clones, approximately 92% recorded once. The sequenced material came from PBMCs or T cells enriched from blood (not recorded which). Receptors originate from a woman aged 40 to 50 with acute COVID-19.

The CDR3 is CASSGTGTSYEQYF. The CDR3 DNA sequence: TGTGCCAGCTCAGGGACAGGTACCTCCTACGAGCAGTACTTC. V and J are TRBV18 and TRBJ2-7; 8 bases are a match to TRBD1. With 5 bases clipped from V and 0 bases from J, the junction kept 3 bases outside the gene matches. CDR3 length equals 14 residues. Germline V gene lookup returns CDR1 KGHSH and CDR2 LQKENI.

This clone was picked up a small number of times. The chain has TRBV3-1 (or the pseudogene TRBV3-2) and TRBJ1-1; 7 bases agree with TRBD1. V lost 4 bases to trimming and J lost 7 bases; unmatched junction nucleotides: 6. Germline assignment: CDR1 LGHDT and CDR2 YNNKEL (reference sequence). The CDR3 has 13 residues. CDR3 nucleotides: TGTGCCAGCAGCCTGGACAGGCCGCATGAAGCTTTCTTT. Amino acid sequence: CASSLDRPHEAFF.

The chain couples TRBV12-5 to TRBJ2-3; 10 bases align to TRBD1. J was trimmed by 5 bases and V by 1 base; bases with no gene match: 6. The CDR3 is 16 amino acids. Looked up from germline, CDR1 is LGHNT and CDR2 is FRNRAP. The CDR3 sequence is CASGLAGQGVKDTQYF. The CDR3 nucleotides read TGTGCTAGTGGTTTGGCCGGACAGGGGGTTAAAGATACGCAGTATTTT.

The V and J genes are TRBV4-3 and TRBJ1-5, with D maybe TRBD1 (5 bases). In germline, CDR1 is LGHNA, CDR2 YSLEER. V lost 0 bases, J lost 6 bases, and 9 bases lay in between. The CDR3 has 14 amino acids. In DNA form, the CDR3 reads TGCGCCAGCAGCCAAGATTCAGGGATTCAGCCCCAGCATTTT. Encoded protein: CASSQDSGIQPQHF.

The chain links TRBV3-1 (or the pseudogene TRBV3-2) to TRBJ2-1, with 11 bases fitting TRBD2. CDR1 and CDR2 (germline): LGHDT, YNNKEL (reference sequence). The CDR3 covers 14 residues. J gave up 12 bases and V 4 bases, and 8 bases lay outside the gene matches. CDR3 coding DNA: TGTGCCAGCAGCCTGGGACTAGCGGATCGGGGGCAGTTCTTC. Translating gives CASSLGLADRGQFF.

This chain joins TRBV5-5 and TRBJ2-3, with D possibly TRBD2 on 6 matching bases. V was clipped by 3 bases and J by 2 bases, with 16 bases between them. CDR3 size: 16 residues. From germline, CDR1 is SGHKS and CDR2 YYEKEE (reference sequence). DNA for the CDR3: TGTGCCAGCAGCTCCCGCGGGGTGGGGATCACAGATACGCAGTATTTT. This sequence encodes CASSSRGVGITDTQYF.

The chain's CDR3 is CASRLAGGGELFF. The CDR3, as DNA: TGTGCCAGCAGGCTCGCGGGGGGCGGGGAGCTGTTTTTT. This chain joins TRBV27 and TRBJ2-2, with 8 bases matching TRBD2. J gave up 7 bases and V 6 bases, and 4 bases lay outside the gene matches. Germline assignment: CDR1 MNHEY and CDR2 SMNVEV (reference sequence). This CDR3 is built from 13 residues.

V usage is TRBV5-1 and J usage is TRBJ2-7; TRBD1 aligns across 8 bases. After removal of 3 bases from V and 7 bases from J, the junction contained 9 bases not matched to a gene. This CDR3 is 14 amino acids long. CDR1 is SGHRS, CDR2 YFSETQ, per germline. The CDR3: CASSSDGQGAEQYF. DNA for the CDR3: TGCGCCAGCAGCTCGGACGGACAGGGTGCGGAGCAGTACTTC.

The genes are TRBV14 and TRBJ2-3; TRBD2 aligns across 9 bases. The length of the CDR3 is 14 residues. Trimming at V came to 4 bases and at J to 8 bases, leaving 7 bases not matched to a gene. Germline loops: CDR1 SGHDN, CDR2 FVKESK. CDR3 protein: CASSRSGGQGTQYF. DNA of the CDR3: TGTGCCAGCAGCCGCAGCGGGGGGCAGGGTACGCAGTATTTT.

The chain carries TRBV6-2 or TRBV6-3 and TRBJ1-5; TRBD1 might be the D (6 bases). Trimming took off 5 bases at V and 5 bases at J, with 13 bases between the two ends. This CDR3 is built from 14 residues. Germline V gene sequence: CDR1 MNHEY, CDR2 SVGEGT. The CDR3 region has the DNA TGTGCCAGCAGTGAGGACAGAGCCCATCAGCCCCAGCATTTT. It is translated as CASSEDRAHQPQHF.

The chain combines TRBV19 with TRBJ1-5; 8 bases map to TRBD1. Losses at the gene ends were 7 bases for V and 4 bases for J; bases not matched to a gene: 12. Germline CDR1 and CDR2: LNHDA and SQIVND (reference sequence). This CDR3 has 16 amino acids. For the CDR3, the DNA is TGTGCCAGTACGACTGGGACGGACAGGGAAAATCAGCCCCAGCATTTT. Translating gives CASTTGTDRENQPQHF.

The V call is TRBV30, the J call TRBJ2-3, with 8 bases lining up with TRBD2. The V gene's germline CDR1 is GTSNPN and CDR2 SVGIG (reference sequence). Trimming at V came to 2 bases and at J to 6 bases, leaving 1 base not matched to a gene. There are 12 residues in the CDR3. The DNA for the CDR3 is TGTGCCTGGAGTCCGGGGGGGGATACGCAGTATTTT. Residues: CAWSPGGDTQYF. The full variable domain, its missing parts supplied by reference TRBV30 and TRBJ2-3, is SQTIHQWPATLVQPVGSPLSLECTVEGTSNPNLYWYRQAAGRGLQLLFYSVGIGQISSEVPQNLSASRPQDRQFILSSKKLLLSDSGFYLCAWSPGGDTQYFGPGTRLTVL.

The V gene is TRBV5-6, the J gene TRBJ2-1, with TRBD2 as a possible D gene (5 bases). V lost 0 bases to trimming and J lost 9 bases, with 16 bases between them. CDR1 SGHDT and CDR2 YYEEEE come from the germline V gene. The CDR3 is 15 residues long. The CDR3 DNA reads TGTGCCAGCAGCTTGGCCGGGGTGGCCAAGGGTGAGCAGTTCTTC. Translation: CASSLAGVAKGEQFF.

The gene calls are TRBV29-1 and TRBJ2-5, with a weak D call TRBD2 (6 bases). Trimming cost V 2 bases and J 7 bases, with 17 bases left between them. The CDR3 contains 14 residues. Germline V CDR1 and CDR2: SQVTM, ANQGSEA. The CDR3 bases are TGCAGCGTTGAATGTGGCGGGAAAAATTTGACCCAGTACTTC. Encoded protein: CSVECGGKNLTQYF.

The gene calls are TRBV10-3 and TRBJ1-5; a possible D gene is TRBD1 (6 bases). This CDR3 has 14 residues. V shed 1 base and J shed 6 bases, with 10 bases lying between them. Germline V gene lookup returns CDR1 ENHRY and CDR2 SYGVKD. CDR3: CAISELGASQPQHF. In DNA, the CDR3 is TGTGCCATCAGTGAGTTGGGGGCTAGTCAGCCCCAGCATTTT.